Below, one T cell receptor (beta chain) is given with its context. The antigen remains unidentified. The data were obtained in a study of T cell responses to AZD1222 COVID-19 vaccine. Study results and caveats: It was only 6 or 7 AZD1222 recipients who were seropositive at baseline. No repertoire was sampled before or during the peak T cell response, only after it. Regions left unmutated in variants are reportedly the target of nearly half of spike-specific TCRs. Donors were mostly white British, more females; clonal diversity possibly underestimated.

Data came from immunoSEQ multiplex PCR; TCRdb stores just in-frame clones and leaves some out. In the table there are about 150,000 clones, around 88% of which are singletons. Germline CDR1 SGHRS, CDR2 YFSETQ. The length of the CDR3 is 11 residues. The V and J ends lost 4 bases and 10 bases respectively, with 11 bases between them. The sequence derives from an adult who received the AZD1222 COVID-19 vaccine. Sequencing used peripheral blood, obtained 28 days after the second AZD1222 dose. V and J are TRBV5-1 and TRBJ1-1, with D maybe TRBD1 (5 bases). CDR3 protein: CASSLQDRAFF. The CDR3 DNA is TGCGCCAGCAGCCTACAGGACCGAGCTTTCTTT.